These T cell receptor beta chains were read from a single sample in a study of OX40 agonist ivuxolimab in advanced cancers. Produced via immunoSEQ multiplex PCR; TCRdb's table is partial and in-frame only. Found here are under 20,000 clones, about 80% of them singletons; the top ten hold roughly 12%. Here the sequenced sample was CD4+ or CD8+ T cells sorted from blood, taken in a trial of the OX40 agonist ivuxolimab. These receptors originate from an adult with an advanced solid tumor such as melanoma, head and neck, liver or kidney cancer. CDR3s include the opening cysteine and the closing phenylalanine or tryptophan. The order of the fields is J gene, clone size, D gene, V gene, CDR3 DNA, CDR3 protein. The D gene is left open where the match is weak. Where a row states a size, it is once, few, many or the class of an expanded clone; other rows omit it.

>TRBJ2-1|-|-|TRBV7-9
TGTGCCAGCGGACGGTACAATGAGCAGTTCTTC
CASGRYNEQFF
>TRBJ1-5|-|-|TRBV7-8
TGTGCCAGCAGCTTAGGCAGGGGCAATCAGCCCCAGCATTTT
CASSLGRGNQPQHF
>TRBJ2-7|-|-|TRBV18
TGTGCCAGCTCCCCCGGAGGGGGGGGGCATTCTGCCGAGCAGTACTTC
CASSPGGGGHSAEQYF
>TRBJ2-7|once|-|TRBV15
TGTGCCACCAGCAGAGATCGAGGGACCTACGAGCAGTACTTC
CATSRDRGTYEQYF
>TRBJ2-7|-|-|TRBV5-6
TGTGCCAGCAGCTTGACAGGGACCTACGAGCAGTACTTC
CASSLTGTYEQYF
>TRBJ2-3|-|-|TRBV6-6
TGTGCCAGCAGTCGGACAGCTAGCACAGATACGCAGTATTTT
CASSRTASTDTQYF
>TRBJ1-4|few|-|TRBV2
TGTGCCAGCGTGTGGGGCGCAACTAATGAAAAACTGTTTTTT
CASVWGATNEKLFF
>TRBJ2-3|-|-|TRBV6-4
TGTGCCAGCAGTGACTCATGGGCACCCACAGATACGCAGTATTTT
CASSDSWAPTDTQYF
>TRBJ1-1|-|TRBD1|TRBV28
TGTGCCAGCTTGGGACAGGGGGCCGGGAACACTGAAGCTTTCTTT
CASLGQGAGNTEAFF
>TRBJ2-3|-|TRBD2|TRBV7-8
TGTGCCAGCAGCGGACGACTAGCGGGGGACACAGATACGCAGTATTTT
CASSGRLAGDTDTQYF
>TRBJ2-6|-|-|TRBV18
TGTGCCAGCTCAAAAAGGAGTTCTGGGGCCAACGTCCTGACTTTC
CASSKRSSGANVLTF
>TRBJ2-3|-|-|TRBV2
TGTGCCAGCTTTAGGAGGGCCTTTAGCACAGATACGCAGTATTTT
CASFRRAFSTDTQYF
>TRBJ2-7|-|-|TRBV7-2
TGTGCCAGCAGCTTAGCGAACGGACCAAACTACGAGCAGTACTTC
CASSLANGPNYEQYF
>TRBJ1-2|-|-|TRBV30
TGTGCCTGGACGGGGGGGCTAGGCTACACCTTC
CAWTGGLGYTF
>TRBJ1-2|large|TRBD1|TRBV28
TGTGCCAGCAGTTTAGGGGGACAGGTTGATGGCTACACCTTC
CASSLGGQVDGYTF
>TRBJ1-5|-|-|TRBV2
TGTGCCAGCACCGAGGACCTACAGATCAAGCCCCAGCATTTT
CASTEDLQIKPQHF
>TRBJ2-5|-|-|TRBV2
TGTGCCAGCAGAAGGGGCGGTGTAGGAGAGACCCAGTACTTC
CASRRGGVGETQYF
>TRBJ2-3|-|TRBD2|TRBV7-6
TGTGCCAGCAGCCAATTGACTAGCGAAGGCACAGATACGCAGTATTTT
CASSQLTSEGTDTQYF
>TRBJ1-3|few|TRBD1|TRBV19
TGTGCCAGTAGTACCGGGACAGGGTCTGACACCATATATTTT
CASSTGTGSDTIYF
>TRBJ2-7|-|TRBD2|TRBV28
TGTGCCAGCAGCAAACTAGCGGGCCTCTACGAGCAGTACTTC
CASSKLAGLYEQYF
>TRBJ2-1|-|-|TRBV9
TGTGCCAGCAGCGTAGGGGTAGAGGGGGGCGGTTACAATGAGCAGTTCTTC
CASSVGVEGGGYNEQFF
>TRBJ1-2|-|TRBD1|TRBV6-5
TGTGCCAGCAGGGGGAACAGGGGGCGACATTATGGCTACACCTTC
CASRGNRGRHYGYTF
>TRBJ2-3|-|-|TRBV9
TGTGCCAGCAGCGTAGAGGTGGGAGGAGATACGCAGTATTTT
CASSVEVGGDTQYF
>TRBJ2-7|-|TRBD1|TRBV2
TGTGCCAGCAGGGACAGGGGCGAGCAGTACTTC
CASRDRGEQYF
>TRBJ2-7|once|TRBD1|TRBV6-1
TGTGCCAGCATTAGACAGGGGGCAGAAGGCGAGCAGTACTTC
CASIRQGAEGEQYF
>TRBJ2-2|-|-|TRBV7-2
TGTGCCAGCAGCTTAGGCAGGGGATTAATCGGGGGTAACACCGGGGAGCTGTTTTTT
CASSLGRGLIGGNTGELFF
>TRBJ2-6|-|-|TRBV6-1
TGTGCCAGCACCCTCGGGCAGACTGGGGCCAACGTCCTGACTTTC
CASTLGQTGANVLTF
>TRBJ1-1|-|-|TRBV5-4
TGTGCCAGCAGCTTATGGGGGGCGGGTTCTGAAGCTTTCTTT
CASSLWGAGSEAFF
>TRBJ2-1|-|-|TRBV18
TGTGCCAGCTCACCGAGCGGGCCTCACAATGAGCAGTTCTTC
CASSPSGPHNEQFF
>TRBJ1-4|-|TRBD1|TRBV7-8
TGTGCCAGCAGACCCCCAGGGGGCTTTGAAAAACTGTTTTTT
CASRPPGGFEKLFF
>TRBJ2-1|-|-|TRBV11-2
TGTGCCAGCAGCTTAGTTGGTGCGGTAGCAAATGAGCAGTTCTTC
CASSLVGAVANEQFF
>TRBJ2-5|-|-|TRBV7-2
TGTGCCAGCAGCTTCGTAGGGGAAGCGCGAGAGACCCAGTACTTC
CASSFVGEARETQYF
>TRBJ2-1|-|TRBD2|TRBV19
TGTGCCAGTAGTAGGGCTAGCGGGGCCTACAATGAGCAGTTCTTC
CASSRASGAYNEQFF